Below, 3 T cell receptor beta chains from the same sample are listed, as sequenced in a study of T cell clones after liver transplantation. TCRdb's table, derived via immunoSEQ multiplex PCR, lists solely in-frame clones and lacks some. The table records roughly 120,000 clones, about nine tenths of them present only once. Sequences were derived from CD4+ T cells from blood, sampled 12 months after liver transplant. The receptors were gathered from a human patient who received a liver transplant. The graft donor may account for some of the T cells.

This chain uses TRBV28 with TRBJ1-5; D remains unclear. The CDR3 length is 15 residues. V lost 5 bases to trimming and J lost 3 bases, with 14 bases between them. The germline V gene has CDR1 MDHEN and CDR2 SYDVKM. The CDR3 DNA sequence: TGTGCCAGCAGTCCTCCCCCGGGTCTCAATCAGCCCCAGCATTTT. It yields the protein CASSPPPGLNQPQHF.

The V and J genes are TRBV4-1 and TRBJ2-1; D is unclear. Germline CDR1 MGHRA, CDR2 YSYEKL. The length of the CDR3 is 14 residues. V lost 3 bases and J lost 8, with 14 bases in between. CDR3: CASSQSQPKDEQFF. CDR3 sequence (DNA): TGCGCCAGCAGCCAGTCCCAACCGAAGGATGAGCAGTTCTTC.

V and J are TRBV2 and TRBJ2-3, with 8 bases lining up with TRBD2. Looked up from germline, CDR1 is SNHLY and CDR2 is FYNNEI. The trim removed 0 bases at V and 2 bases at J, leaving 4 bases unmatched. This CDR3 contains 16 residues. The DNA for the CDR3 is TGTGCCAGCAGTGAAGCGGGACTAGTCGCCACAGATACGCAGTATTTT. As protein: CASSEAGLVATDTQYF.